This T cell receptor beta chain derives from a study of Ad26.COV2.S vaccination and SARS-CoV-2 variants. Turning to the study itself: Recipients of Ad26.COV2.S got it intramuscularly, once or twice 56 days apart. Study-level results: Researchers reported similar non-spike TCR breadth in vaccine and placebo recipients. Spike-specific responses of CD8+ and CD4+ T cells were reported to display substantial breadth after vaccination.

Worth noting for this clone: The antigen is undetermined.

Treatment reported: about 20 received Ad26.COV2.S at low or high dose, single or two shots; five or six received placebo; per-sample allocation not given. Day 63 following the first vaccine or placebo injection was when the samples were taken. Trimming stripped 7 bases from V and 2 bases from J, with 12 bases between. From germline, CDR1 is GTSNPN and CDR2 SVGIG (reference sequence). The CDR3 length is 13 residues. Some clones are missing from TCRdb's copy, which holds only in-frame ones; the method was immunoSEQ multiplex PCR. The repertoire holds 330,000 or so clones, almost 90% seen once, with 5.5% in the top ten.

The starting material was peripheral blood, obtained in a trial of Ad26.COV2.S vaccine versus placebo. This chain connects TRBV30 to TRBJ1-3; D is undetermined. This TCR was recovered from a person between 18 and 59 years old who received the Ad26.COV2.S COVID-19 vaccine or a placebo. The CDR3 reads CASDQQTGNTIYF. DNA for the CDR3: TGTGCCTCTGACCAGCAGACTGGAAACACCATATATTTT.